This T cell receptor (beta chain) was sequenced in a study of T cell responses to AZD1222 COVID-19 vaccine. Findings and caveats of the study: Across spike, vaccine-associated CD4 TCRs were found, dominant at 160-218 and 743-854.

CDR3 length: 14 residues. In germline, CDR1 is LNHDA, CDR2 SQIVND (reference sequence). V was clipped by 1 base and J by 6 bases, with 10 bases between them. Of note for this clone: The antigen is not known.

Assay: immunoSEQ multiplex PCR; the TCRdb copy retains only in-frame clones and omits some. The sample consists of 95,000 to 110,000 clones, around 93% of them appearing once. The clonotype was recovered from an adult who received the AZD1222 COVID-19 vaccine. This sequence joins TRBV19 and TRBJ1-5; TRBD1 might be the D (5 bases). The sequencing used peripheral blood, collected 28 days after the second AZD1222 dose. CDR3 DNA sequence: TGTGCCAGTAGTATAGGAGGGGAAGGTCAGCCCCAGCATTTT. As protein: CASSIGGEGQPQHF.